This T cell receptor beta chain was sequenced during a study of molecular identifiers for immune sequencing clone quantification. Across the study: Replicates split RNA from approximately 22,000 or 94,000 naive CD8 cells five ways, and the researchers sequenced four portions.

The CDR3 has 17 residues. Germline V gives CDR1 SGHRS, CDR2 YFSETQ. The V gene lost 4 bases and the J gene lost 2 bases, with 18 bases spanning the gap. Sorting recovered naive CD8 T cells on a CD8+CD4-CCR7+CD45RA+ profile. TCRdb reanalysed the PCR reads using MiXCR and keeps one entry per CDR3 protein. The repertoire holds 300,000 to 400,000 distinct CDR3 sequences, with about 23% as singletons. Overall study findings and caveats: Single-cell amounts of spiked Jurkat TCR RNA were reportedly detectable among about a million naive cells.

This clonotype was observed once. What it recognizes is unknown. The specimen sequenced was naive CD8+ T cells from blood, with Jurkat cell RNA spiked in. Indicated subset: FACS-sorted CD8+CD4-CCR7+CD45RA+ naive T cells. The chain uses TRBV5-1 and TRBJ2-2; D unresolved. This TCR was sampled from a human donor in good health. Some libraries in this study had Jurkat cell RNA spiked in. CDR3 sequence (DNA): TGCGCCAGCAGCCATACCGTCCTTTACGGCAACACCGGGGAGCTGTTTTTT. Translated, it gives CASSHTVLYGNTGELFF. The whole variable domain, filled in from reference TRBV5-1 and TRBJ2-2, reads KAGVTQTPRYLIKTRGQQVTLSCSPISGHRSVSWYQQTPGQGLQFLFEYFSETQRNKGNFPGRFSGRQFSNSRSEMNVSTLELGDSALYLCASSHTVLYGNTGELFFGEGSRLTVL.